These 5 T cell receptor beta chains were all obtained from the same sample, sequenced in a study of blood T cell repertoires in COVID-19. Some clones are missing from TCRdb's copy, which holds only in-frame ones; the method was immunoSEQ multiplex PCR. The sample includes 90,000 to 150,000 clones, about 84% seen only once; the top ten take 3.9%. Sequencing used peripheral blood. These receptors came from a man in his sixties with acute or convalescent COVID-19.

The J gene is TRBJ1-5, the V gene TRBV19; D may be TRBD1 (5 bases). Trimming cost V 3 bases and J 7 bases, with 13 bases left between them. CDR3 size: 14 residues. Germline V gene data show CDR1 as LNHDA and CDR2 as SQIVND (reference sequence). The CDR3 loop reads CASSIVQGGQPQHF. The CDR3 DNA is TGTGCCAGTAGTATTGTGCAGGGAGGGCAGCCCCAGCATTTT.

The V call is TRBV5-6, the J call TRBJ2-7; D remains ambiguous. Per germline, CDR1 SGHDT and CDR2 YYEEEE. This CDR3 contains 13 residues. V was cut by 2 bases and J by 2 bases, with 8 bases left in between. Here the CDR3 DNA reads TGTGCCAGCAGCTTAACCAGTACCTACGAGCAGTACTTC. The encoded protein is CASSLTSTYEQYF.

The rearrangement joins TRBV25-1 to TRBJ1-6; tentative D call: TRBD1 (6 bases). Trimming cost V 5 bases and J 8 bases, with 19 bases left between them. This CDR3 region has 16 residues. Germline lookup yields CDR1 MGHDK and CDR2 SYGVNS. In DNA form, the CDR3 reads TGTGCCAGCAGTCCCCTCGGGGGGGCGGGGGATTCACCCCTCCACTTT. Translating it yields CASSPLGGAGDSPLHF.

The V call is TRBV3-1 (or the pseudogene TRBV3-2), the J call TRBJ2-3; TRBD2 is a possible D gene (5 bases). Trimming cost V 1 base and J 5 bases, with 10 bases left between them. Looked up from germline, CDR1 is LGHDT and CDR2 is YNNKEL (reference sequence). This CDR3 has 14 residues. CDR3 DNA sequence: TGTGCCAGCAGCCAAGTGGAGGTGAAAGATACGCAGTATTTT. Amino acids: CASSQVEVKDTQYF.

The rearrangement joins TRBV4-2 to TRBJ1-2, with 10 positions matching TRBD1. The CDR3 has 15 residues. V was pared by 4 bases and J by 8 bases, with 10 bases of the junction left unmatched. Germline V CDR1 and CDR2: LGHNA, YNFKEQ. The CDR3 bases are TGTGCCAGCAGCCCTCACGACGGGACAGGGGACGGCTACACCTTC. Its translation is CASSPHDGTGDGYTF.